Listed below are T cell receptor beta chains from one sample, sequenced in a study of Ad26.COV2.S vaccination and SARS-CoV-2 variants. The protocol was immunoSEQ multiplex PCR, while the TCRdb copy is restricted to in-frame clones and leaves out a portion. This table holds more than 350,000 clones, 80% to 95% found once. Sequenced material: peripheral blood, taken in a trial of Ad26.COV2.S vaccine versus placebo. The receptors derive from a person aged 18-60 years who received the Ad26.COV2.S COVID-19 vaccine or a placebo. CDR3s include the opening cysteine and the closing phenylalanine or tryptophan. Each record gives: CDR3 length, clone size, D gene, J gene, V gene, CDR3 protein, CDR3 DNA. The D gene is left open where the match is weak. Clone size is stated in some rows and not others, as once, few, many or a class when expanded.

CDR3 length: 17; clone size: -; D gene: -; J gene: TRBJ2-6; V gene: TRBV11-2; CDR3 protein: CASSLGRRSSGANVLTF; CDR3 DNA: TGTGCCAGCAGCTTAGGCAGGAGATCCTCTGGGGCCAACGTCCTGACTTTC
CDR3 length: 16; clone size: -; D gene: TRBD1; J gene: TRBJ2-2; V gene: TRBV9; CDR3 protein: CASSVGQGANTGELFF; CDR3 DNA: TGTGCCAGCAGCGTAGGACAGGGGGCGAACACCGGGGAGCTGTTTTTT
CDR3 length: 16; clone size: -; D gene: -; J gene: TRBJ2-3; V gene: TRBV4-3; CDR3 protein: CASSQDARRRTDTQYF; CDR3 DNA: TGCGCCAGCAGCCAAGACGCCCGGAGGCGCACAGATACGCAGTATTTT
CDR3 length: 13; clone size: -; D gene: -; J gene: TRBJ2-3; V gene: TRBV3-1/TRBV3-2; CDR3 protein: CASSQVVTDTQYF; CDR3 DNA: TGTGCCAGCAGCCAAGTAGTAACAGATACGCAGTATTTT
CDR3 length: 13; clone size: -; D gene: -; J gene: TRBJ2-1; V gene: TRBV2; CDR3 protein: CASTPGRGNEQFF; CDR3 DNA: TGTGCCAGCACCCCGGGGAGGGGGAATGAGCAGTTCTTC
CDR3 length: 14; clone size: -; D gene: TRBD1; J gene: TRBJ2-7; V gene: TRBV18; CDR3 protein: CASSPGTGTYEQYF; CDR3 DNA: TGTGCCAGCTCACCCGGGACAGGGACCTACGAGCAGTACTTC
CDR3 length: 15; clone size: -; D gene: -; J gene: TRBJ1-1; V gene: TRBV6-5; CDR3 protein: CASSYSGSRGTEAFF; CDR3 DNA: TGTGCCAGCAGTTACTCGGGGTCCCGGGGGACTGAAGCTTTCTTT
CDR3 length: 12; clone size: -; D gene: -; J gene: TRBJ1-1; V gene: TRBV28; CDR3 protein: CASSLEYTEAFF; CDR3 DNA: TGTGCCAGCAGTTTAGAATACACTGAAGCTTTCTTT
CDR3 length: 18; clone size: few; D gene: TRBD1; J gene: TRBJ1-4; V gene: TRBV19; CDR3 protein: CASSTLPALQGINEKLFF; CDR3 DNA: TGTGCCAGTAGTACTCTACCCGCTCTACAGGGGATTAATGAAAAACTGTTTTTT
CDR3 length: 12; clone size: -; D gene: -; J gene: TRBJ2-1; V gene: TRBV7-2; CDR3 protein: CASSLYSGEQFF; CDR3 DNA: TGTGCCAGCAGTCTCTACAGTGGTGAGCAGTTCTTC
CDR3 length: 13; clone size: -; D gene: -; J gene: TRBJ1-2; V gene: TRBV19; CDR3 protein: CASSIEGLEGYTF; CDR3 DNA: TGTGCCAGTAGTATTGAGGGATTGGAGGGCTACACCTTC
CDR3 length: 16; clone size: -; D gene: TRBD2; J gene: TRBJ2-1; V gene: TRBV7-3; CDR3 protein: CASSLTAGLAYNEQFF; CDR3 DNA: TGTGCCAGCAGCTTAACAGCGGGACTAGCTTACAATGAGCAGTTCTTC
CDR3 length: 19; clone size: -; D gene: TRBD2; J gene: TRBJ2-3; V gene: TRBV6-2/TRBV6-3; CDR3 protein: CASSYPRRLAGVPPDTQYF; CDR3 DNA: TGTGCCAGCAGTTACCCCCGCCGACTAGCGGGAGTACCCCCAGATACGCAGTATTTT